The clone carrying this TCR beta chain was detected a few times. Antigen: not known. This entry comes from a study of T cells after yellow fever vaccination. Trimming cost V 4 bases and J 9 bases, with 13 bases left between them. CDR3 length: 13 residues. Germline assignment: CDR1 SGHTA and CDR2 FQGTGA. TCRdb recomputed calls from the 5' RACE reads with MiXCR, one row per CDR3 protein. The profile shows hundreds of thousands of distinct CDR3 sequences, around an eighth of them singletons. Notes on the study in general: Repertoires obtained by FACS sorting could include abundant clonotypes that entered as contaminants from the bulk population. Across the CD4 and CD8 compartments, a small share of clonotypes was present in both. In post-booster samples, most primary-vaccination clones reappeared (approximately 95% CD4, 88% CD8). A secondary response was less intense yet reached its peak sooner, at day 5 versus 15.

Sequencing was performed on PBMCs, taken on the day of the yellow fever booster vaccination. This TCR derives from a man younger than 45 who received the YFV17D yellow fever vaccine. The V gene is TRBV7-3, the J gene TRBJ2-1; TRBD1 is a possible D gene (5 bases). CDR3 in DNA: TGTGCCAGCAGCTCGACAGCCCTCGGTGAGCAGTTCTTC. It encodes CASSSTALGEQFF.